Each of the 11 T cell receptor beta chains below was sequenced from the same sample in a study of beta chain features in type 1 diabetes. The isolated RNA, all of it, was reverse transcribed, so expressed TCRB transcripts were what got sequenced. The protocol was immunoSEQ multiplex PCR, while the TCRdb copy is restricted to in-frame clones and leaves out a portion. The table records 810,000 or so clones, roughly 16% of them present only once. The sample taken for sequencing was naive CD4+ T cells from blood. Receptor source: a woman aged 18-35 years in good health.

This chain links TRBV28 with TRBJ2-2, with a weak D call TRBD1 (6 bases). The CDR3 loop spans 14 amino acids. V lost 8 bases and J lost 4, with 14 bases in between. Germline CDR1 and CDR2: MDHEN and SYDVKM. This CDR3 is CASLPGHFTGELFF. As DNA, the CDR3 is TGTGCCAGCCTGCCGGGACACTTCACCGGGGAGCTGTTTTTT.

This clone was seen a few times. The chain combines TRBV2 with TRBJ1-1; perhaps TRBD1 as D (6 bases). The germline V gene encodes CDR1 SNHLY and CDR2 FYNNEI. The CDR3 covers 16 residues. The V end lost 5 bases, the J end lost 4 bases, and 20 bases lay between the germline ends. Here the CDR3 reads CASSTRFTGTGTEAFF. The DNA for the CDR3 is TGTGCCAGCAGTACCCGCTTTACAGGGACGGGCACTGAAGCTTTCTTT.

This clone appeared a few times. This rearrangement joins TRBV28 to TRBJ2-7; D perhaps matches TRBD1 (7 bases). Trimming took 6 bases from V and 1 from J, leaving 16 bases between them. Germline lookup yields CDR1 MDHEN and CDR2 SYDVKM. The CDR3 extends over 15 amino acids. CDR3 residues: CASRPNSGGSYEQYF. In DNA, the CDR3 is TGTGCCAGCAGACCCAACTCAGGGGGGTCCTACGAGCAGTACTTC. The full variable domain, rest sourced from reference TRBV28 and TRBJ2-7, is DVKVTQSSRYLVKRTGEKVFLECVQDMDHENMFWYRQDPGLGLRLIYFSYDVKMKEKGDIPEGYSVSREKKERFSLILESASTNQTSMYLCASRPNSGGSYEQYFGPGTRLTVT.

This clone was found a few times. The chain couples TRBV19 to TRBJ2-3; D gene ambiguous. Germline V gene data show CDR1 as LNHDA and CDR2 as SQIVND (reference sequence). V was cut by 8 bases and J by 2 bases, with 11 bases left in between. The CDR3 totals 13 residues. The CDR3 is CASGNRPTDTQYF. The DNA of the CDR3 is TGTGCCAGTGGTAACAGACCCACAGATACGCAGTATTTT.

This clone has only a few counts. V gene TRBV5-1 combines with J gene TRBJ1-4, with D uncertain. Germline values: CDR1 SGHRS, CDR2 YFSETQ. The CDR3 has 15 amino acids. V lost 6 bases, J lost 5 bases, and 17 bases lay in between. DNA of the CDR3: TGCGCCAGCACTCTGTTTTCGGCAGCGAATGAAAAACTGTTTTTT. Translated: CASTLFSAANEKLFF.

This clone was picked up a small number of times. The rearrangement uses TRBV7-2 and TRBJ1-2; the match to TRBD1 covers 7 bases. The CDR3 is 16 amino acids. Germline V CDR1 and CDR2: SGHTA, FQGNSA. V lost 5 bases and J lost 6; bases outside the gene matches: 15. The CDR3 coding sequence is TGTGCCAGCAGCAAAACAGGGGTCTTCTTGGCTGATGGCTACACCTTC. Its protein is CASSKTGVFLADGYTF.

The chain combines TRBV2 with TRBJ2-7; weak D call: TRBD2 (6 bases). V shed 7 bases and J shed 7 bases, with 17 bases lying between them. This CDR3 comprises 13 residues. In germline, CDR1 is SNHLY, CDR2 FYNNEI. The DNA of the CDR3 is TGTGCCAGCACCACAGGCGGGGCGCGGGAGCAGTACTTC. Protein sequence: CASTTGGAREQYF. Full variable domain (rest looked up from reference TRBV2 and TRBJ2-7): EPEVTQTPSHQVTQMGQEVILRCVPISNHLYFYWYRQILGQKVEFLVSFYNNEISEKSEIFDDQFSVERPDGSNFTLKIRSTKLEDSAMYFCASTTGGAREQYFGPGTRLTVT.

In this sample, this clone turned up a few times. J is TRBJ2-3 and V is TRBV29-1; TRBD2 might be the D (6 bases). The CDR3 contains 17 residues. CDR1 is SQVTM and CDR2 is ANQGSEA in the germline V gene. Trimming removed 7 bases at V and 4 bases at J, with 27 bases between. CDR3 loop: CSAEPLGPTAGSDTQYF. The CDR3 region has the DNA TGCAGCGCCGAGCCCCTGGGCCCTACTGCGGGGTCAGATACGCAGTATTTT.

The sample holds a few counts of this clone. This chain connects TRBV4-2 to TRBJ2-7; D not certain. The germline CDR1 and CDR2 sequences are LGHNA and YNFKEQ. CDR3 length equals 15 residues. V was trimmed by 0 bases and J by 0 bases, leaving 9 bases between them. The CDR3 coding sequence is TGTGCCAGCAGCCAAGAGGTGGATAACTCCTACGAGCAGTACTTC. Residues: CASSQEVDNSYEQYF.

This clone has a handful of counts. The rearrangement joins TRBV7-2 to TRBJ2-3; 10 nucleotides match TRBD2. Germline V CDR1 and CDR2: SGHTA, FQGNSA. CDR3 length: 15 residues. The V segment lost 4 bases and the J segment 4 bases; nucleotides outside the gene matches: 5. The CDR3 loop is CASSYTLAGADTQYF. The DNA for the CDR3 is TGTGCCAGCAGCTACACCCTAGCGGGGGCAGATACGCAGTATTTT. The variable domain in full, with the rest retrieved from reference TRBV7-2 and TRBJ2-3, is GAGVSQSPSNKVTEKGKDVELRCDPISGHTALYWYRQSLGQGLEFLIYFQGNSAPDKSGLPSDRFSAERTGGSVSTLTIQRTQQEDSAVYLCASSYTLAGADTQYFGPGTRLTVL.

This chain uses TRBV9 with TRBJ2-7; 7 bases line up with TRBD1. The germline CDR1 and CDR2 sequences are SGDLS and YYNGEE. This CDR3 contains 14 residues. V dropped 4 bases and J dropped 2; count of bases not matched to a gene: 6. The CDR3 bases are TGTGCCAGCAGCACCACAGGGGATCCCTACGAGCAGTACTTC. Its protein product is CASSTTGDPYEQYF.